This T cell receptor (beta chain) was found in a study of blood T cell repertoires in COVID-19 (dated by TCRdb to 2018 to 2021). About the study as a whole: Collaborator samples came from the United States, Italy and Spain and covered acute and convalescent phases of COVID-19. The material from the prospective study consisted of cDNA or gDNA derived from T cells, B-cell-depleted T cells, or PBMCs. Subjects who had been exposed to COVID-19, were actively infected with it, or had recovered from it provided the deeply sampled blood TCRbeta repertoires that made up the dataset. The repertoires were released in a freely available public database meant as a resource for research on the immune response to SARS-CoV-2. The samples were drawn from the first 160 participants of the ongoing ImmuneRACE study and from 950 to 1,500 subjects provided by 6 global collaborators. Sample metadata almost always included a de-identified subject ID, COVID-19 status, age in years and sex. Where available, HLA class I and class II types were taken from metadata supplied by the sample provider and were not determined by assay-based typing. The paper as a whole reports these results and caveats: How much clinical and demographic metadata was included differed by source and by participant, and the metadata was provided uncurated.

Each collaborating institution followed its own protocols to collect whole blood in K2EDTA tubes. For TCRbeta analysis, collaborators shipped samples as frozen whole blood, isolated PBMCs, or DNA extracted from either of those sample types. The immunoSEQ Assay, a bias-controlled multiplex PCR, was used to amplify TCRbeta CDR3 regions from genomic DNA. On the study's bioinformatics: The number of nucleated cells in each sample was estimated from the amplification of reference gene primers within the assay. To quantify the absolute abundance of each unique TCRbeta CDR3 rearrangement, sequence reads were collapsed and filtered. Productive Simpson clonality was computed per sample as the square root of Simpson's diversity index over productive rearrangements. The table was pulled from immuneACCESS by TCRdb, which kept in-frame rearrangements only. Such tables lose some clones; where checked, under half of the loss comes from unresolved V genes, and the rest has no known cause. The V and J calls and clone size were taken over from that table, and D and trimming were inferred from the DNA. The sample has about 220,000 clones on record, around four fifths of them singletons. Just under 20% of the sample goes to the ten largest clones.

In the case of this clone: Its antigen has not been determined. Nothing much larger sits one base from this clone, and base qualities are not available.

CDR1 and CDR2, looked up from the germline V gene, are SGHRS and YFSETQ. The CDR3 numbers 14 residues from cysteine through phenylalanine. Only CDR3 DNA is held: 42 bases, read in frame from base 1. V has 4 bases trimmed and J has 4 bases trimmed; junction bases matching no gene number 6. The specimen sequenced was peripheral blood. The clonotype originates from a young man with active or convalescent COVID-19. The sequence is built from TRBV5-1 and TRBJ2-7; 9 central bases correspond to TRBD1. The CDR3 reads CASSPGTGRYEQYF. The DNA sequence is TGCGCCAGCAGCCCCGGGACAGGGCGGTACGAGCAGTACTTC.